These 6 T cell receptor beta chains were sequenced from one sample in a study of blood T cell repertoires in COVID-19. Repertoires were generated with immunoSEQ multiplex PCR, while TCRdb's copy carries only in-frame clones and drops some. The table lists under 300,000 clones, around 86% of them singletons. Sequencing used peripheral blood. The receptor source for this set is a human donor in a cohort sampled during active COVID-19.

A single count supports this clone. The chain couples TRBV4-3 to TRBJ1-2; 7 positions agree with TRBD1. In germline, CDR1 is LGHNA, CDR2 YSLEER. J lost 4 bases, V lost 0 bases, and 11 bases had no gene match. CDR3 length equals 17 residues. CDR3 sequence (DNA): TGCGCCAGCAGCCAAGAACCCGCGGGACAGTCGATCTATGGCTACACCTTC. Its translation is CASSQEPAGQSIYGYTF.

This chain joins TRBV29-1 and TRBJ2-7, with 16 bases matching TRBD2. This CDR3 is built from 14 residues. V shed 7 bases, J shed 5 bases, and the junction held 5 bases outside the gene matches. CDR1 and CDR2 from the germline V gene are SQVTM and ANQGSEA. The CDR3 is CSAGLAGGLNEQYF. In DNA form, the CDR3 reads TGCAGCGCGGGACTAGCGGGAGGGCTGAACGAGCAGTACTTC.

The chain links TRBV7-2 to TRBJ2-7; 8 bases map to TRBD2. The germline V gene encodes CDR1 SGHTA and CDR2 FQGNSA. V shed 2 bases, J shed 3 bases, and the junction held 6 bases outside the gene matches. CDR3 length: 15 residues. CDR3 in amino acids: CASSLSAGGGYEQYF. DNA of the CDR3: TGTGCCAGCAGCTTAAGCGCGGGAGGCGGCTACGAGCAGTACTTC.

The chain carries TRBV5-1 and TRBJ2-1, with TRBD1 identical over 9 bases. Germline V gives CDR1 SGHRS, CDR2 YFSETQ. The CDR3 length is 21 residues. The ends lost 0 bases at V and 0 bases at J; junction bases unmatched: 16. The CDR3 is CASSLASRDRAYWSSYNEQFF. The CDR3 DNA sequence: TGCGCCAGCAGCTTGGCCAGCCGGGACAGGGCCTATTGGAGCTCCTACAATGAGCAGTTCTTC.

This rearrangement joins TRBV5-1 to TRBJ2-5, with 9 bases lining up with TRBD2. The CDR3 totals 13 residues. Germline CDR1 and CDR2: SGHRS and YFSETQ. J gave up 5 bases and V 5 bases, and 4 bases lay outside the gene matches. The CDR3 spells CASSSLAGETQYF. The DNA of the CDR3 is TGCGCCAGCAGTTCTCTAGCGGGGGAGACCCAGTACTTC.

V is TRBV25-1 and J is TRBJ1-1; D unresolved. The CDR3 extends over 13 amino acids. The germline CDR1 and CDR2 sequences are MGHDK and SYGVNS. The V and J ends lost 1 base and 1 base respectively, with 4 bases between them. CDR3 bases: TGTGCCAGCAGTGAATTCAGGAACACTGAAGCTTTCTTT. Translating gives CASSEFRNTEAFF.